The clone carrying this TCR beta chain was picked up a small number of times. The antigen remains undetermined. The sample comes from a study of T-cell memory formation after mild COVID-19. Study overall: Largely, the TCR clusters proved donor specific. Study-wide points: Specificity for SARS-CoV-2 was not confirmed among the second-wave clones peaking on day 37. Clones that got smaller from day 15 to 85 had even CD4/CD8, while clones growing later tipped toward CD4+.

MiXCR, run by TCRdb on the 5' RACE reads, gives a single entry per CDR3 protein. The profile covers about 320,000 distinct CDR3 sequences, with approximately 15% appearing a single time and roughly a fifth taken by the ten largest. Germline V lookup: CDR1 MNHEY, CDR2 SVGAGI. The ends lost 6 bases at V and 0 bases at J; junction bases unmatched: 11. The CDR3 runs 17 residues. The V call is TRBV6-5, the J call TRBJ1-5; 7 bases line up with TRBD1. The source is a young man who had mild COVID-19 (a few samples of this study predate the infection). Cell type and time point are not known. Sequenced sample: PBMCs or a T cell subset sorted from them (not recorded which). As DNA, the CDR3 is TGTGCCAGCAGCCAACGCCGGGACAGCTATAGCAATCAGCCCCAGCATTTT. Its translation: CASSQRRDSYSNQPQHF.